The 5 T cell receptor beta chains below were found in one sample sequenced in a study of blood T cell repertoires in COVID-19. The protocol was immunoSEQ multiplex PCR, while the TCRdb copy is restricted to in-frame clones and leaves out a portion. The sample lists roughly 500,000 clones; 70% to 90% were seen once. Specimen: peripheral blood. The receptors come from a human donor in a cohort sampled during active COVID-19.

Regarding this clone: The same CDR3 is also encoded by other DNA sequences in this sample. This chain uses TRBV28 with TRBJ1-1; 7 nucleotides agree with TRBD1. The germline gives CDR1 MDHEN, CDR2 SYDVKM. Trimming took 6 bases from V and 0 from J; bases not matched to a gene: 4. The CDR3 has 14 amino acids. The CDR3 loop is CASSLTGVNTEAFF. CDR3 in DNA: TGTGCCAGCAGCCTCACAGGGGTGAACACTGAAGCTTTCTTT.

This rearrangement joins TRBV21-1 to TRBJ1-6. TRBV21-1 counts as a pseudogene. The CDR3 consists of 16 residues. CDR3 bases: TGTGCCAGCAGCAAAGAAGGGGGAGGGGATAATTCACCCCTCCACTTT. Residues: CASSKEGGGDNSPLHF.

The chain recombines TRBV9 with TRBJ1-1; D perhaps matches TRBD1 (6 bases). The CDR3 has 17 residues. Germline CDR1 is SGDLS and CDR2 is YYNGEE. Trimming took 3 bases from V and 4 from J, leaving 22 bases between them. The CDR3 spells CASSGGGVQGEVTEAFF. The CDR3 coding sequence is TGTGCCAGCAGCGGAGGGGGGGTACAGGGAGAAGTCACTGAAGCTTTCTTT.

Only a few counts were recorded for this clone. The chain carries TRBV11-2 and TRBJ2-3; TRBD2 agrees at 11 bases. The V and J ends lost 8 bases and 7 bases, in that order; junction bases with no gene match: 8. This CDR3 contains 14 residues. CDR1 is SGHAT and CDR2 is FQNNGV in the germline V gene. Here the CDR3 reads CASGLAGRVNTQYF. The CDR3 DNA reads TGTGCCAGCGGACTAGCGGGTAGGGTGAATACGCAGTATTTT.

The chain employs TRBV9 and TRBJ2-7; 9 nucleotides agree with TRBD2. V gave up 0 bases and J gave up 7 bases; unmatched junction bases: 14. Germline V gene sequence: CDR1 SGDLS, CDR2 YYNGEE. The CDR3 runs 17 residues. Written as DNA, the CDR3 is TGTGCCAGCAGCGTAGGTGGCGGGAGGGCCTTAGTTCGAGAGCAGTACTTC. This encodes CASSVGGGRALVREQYF.